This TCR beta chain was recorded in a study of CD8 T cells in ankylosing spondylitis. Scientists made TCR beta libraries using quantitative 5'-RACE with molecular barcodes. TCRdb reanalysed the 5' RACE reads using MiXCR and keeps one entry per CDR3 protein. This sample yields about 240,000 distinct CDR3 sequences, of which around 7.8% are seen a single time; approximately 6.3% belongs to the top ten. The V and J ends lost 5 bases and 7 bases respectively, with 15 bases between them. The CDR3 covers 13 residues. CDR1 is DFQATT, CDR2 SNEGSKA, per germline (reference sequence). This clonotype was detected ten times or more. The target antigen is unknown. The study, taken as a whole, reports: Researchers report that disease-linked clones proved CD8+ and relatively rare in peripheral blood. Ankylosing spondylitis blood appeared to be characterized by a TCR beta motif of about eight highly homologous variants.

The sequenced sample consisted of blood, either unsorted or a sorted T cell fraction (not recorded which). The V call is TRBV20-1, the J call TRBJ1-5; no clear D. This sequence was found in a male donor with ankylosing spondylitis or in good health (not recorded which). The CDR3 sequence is CSAAEHGRQPQHF. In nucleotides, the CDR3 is TGCAGTGCTGCCGAACATGGTAGACAGCCCCAGCATTTT.